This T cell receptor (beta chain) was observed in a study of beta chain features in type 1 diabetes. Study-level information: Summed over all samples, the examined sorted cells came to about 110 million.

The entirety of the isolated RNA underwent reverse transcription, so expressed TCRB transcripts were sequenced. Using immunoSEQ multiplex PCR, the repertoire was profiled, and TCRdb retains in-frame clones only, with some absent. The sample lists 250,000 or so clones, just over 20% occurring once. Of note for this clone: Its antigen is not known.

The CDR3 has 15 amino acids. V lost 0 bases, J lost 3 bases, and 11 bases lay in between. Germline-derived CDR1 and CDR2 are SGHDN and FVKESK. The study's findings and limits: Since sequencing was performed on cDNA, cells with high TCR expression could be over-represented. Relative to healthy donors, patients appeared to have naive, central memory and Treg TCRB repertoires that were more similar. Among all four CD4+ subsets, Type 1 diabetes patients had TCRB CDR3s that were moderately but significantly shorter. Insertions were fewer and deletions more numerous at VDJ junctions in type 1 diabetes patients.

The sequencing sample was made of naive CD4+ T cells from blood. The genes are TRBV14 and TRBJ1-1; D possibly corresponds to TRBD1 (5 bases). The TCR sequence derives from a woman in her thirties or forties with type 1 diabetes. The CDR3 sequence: CASSQDTGAHTEAFF. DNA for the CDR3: TGTGCCAGCAGCCAAGATACAGGAGCTCACACTGAAGCTTTCTTT.